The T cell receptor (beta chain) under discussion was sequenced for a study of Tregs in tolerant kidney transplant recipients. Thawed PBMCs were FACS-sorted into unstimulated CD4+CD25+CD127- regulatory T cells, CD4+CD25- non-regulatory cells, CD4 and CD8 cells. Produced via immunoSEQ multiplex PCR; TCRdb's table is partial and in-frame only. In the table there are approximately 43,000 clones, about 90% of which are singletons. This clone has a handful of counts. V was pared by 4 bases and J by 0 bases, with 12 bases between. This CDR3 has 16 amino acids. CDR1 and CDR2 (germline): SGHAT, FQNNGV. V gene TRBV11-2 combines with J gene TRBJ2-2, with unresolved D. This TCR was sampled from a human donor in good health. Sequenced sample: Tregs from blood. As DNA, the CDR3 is TGTGCCAGCAGCTCCGACCGACTCGCGAACACCGGGGAGCTGTTTTTT. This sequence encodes CASSSDRLANTGELFF.